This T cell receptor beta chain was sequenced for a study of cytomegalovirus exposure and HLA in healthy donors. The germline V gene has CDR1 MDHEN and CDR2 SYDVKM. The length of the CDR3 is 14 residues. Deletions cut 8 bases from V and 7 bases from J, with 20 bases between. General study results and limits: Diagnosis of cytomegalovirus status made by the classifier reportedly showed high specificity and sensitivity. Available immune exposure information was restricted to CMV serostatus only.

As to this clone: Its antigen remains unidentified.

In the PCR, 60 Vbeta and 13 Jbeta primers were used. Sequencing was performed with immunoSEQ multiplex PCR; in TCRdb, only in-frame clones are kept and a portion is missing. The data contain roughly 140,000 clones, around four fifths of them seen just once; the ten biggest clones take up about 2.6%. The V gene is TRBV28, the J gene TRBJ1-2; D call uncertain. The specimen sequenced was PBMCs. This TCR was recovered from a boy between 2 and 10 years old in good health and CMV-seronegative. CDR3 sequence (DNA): TGTGCCAGCCGCCGTGATGCGGGAGGAACTGGCTACACCTTC. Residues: CASRRDAGGTGYTF.